In its sample, the clone carrying this T cell receptor (beta chain) was seen a few times. The antigen is unknown. This specimen comes from a study of beta chain features in type 1 diabetes. Regarding the study as a whole: At VDJ recombination sites, type 1 diabetes patients had fewer insertions and more deleted nucleotides. All four CD4+ subsets of Type 1 diabetes patients contained TCRB CDR3s that were moderately but significantly shorter. PCR might favor shorter templates, equally in patients and controls.

There are 15 residues in the CDR3. Trimming took 1 base from V and 8 from J, leaving 17 bases between them. CDR1 SGHTA and CDR2 FQGNSA come from the germline V gene. Reverse transcribing all isolated RNA meant expressed TCRB transcripts were sequenced. TCRdb keeps only in-frame clones here, not all; method: immunoSEQ multiplex PCR. Counted here are hundreds of thousands of clones, about 14% occurring once; the ten biggest clones make up just under 0.04%. The gene calls are TRBV7-2 and TRBJ1-2; D gene uncertain. What was sequenced was naive CD4+ T cells from blood. The origin of this receptor is a man aged 18-30 years with type 1 diabetes. The CDR3 coding sequence is TGTGCCAGCAGCTTAGAATTGGACCCAAGGAGGGGCTACACCTTC. It specifies CASSLELDPRRGYTF.